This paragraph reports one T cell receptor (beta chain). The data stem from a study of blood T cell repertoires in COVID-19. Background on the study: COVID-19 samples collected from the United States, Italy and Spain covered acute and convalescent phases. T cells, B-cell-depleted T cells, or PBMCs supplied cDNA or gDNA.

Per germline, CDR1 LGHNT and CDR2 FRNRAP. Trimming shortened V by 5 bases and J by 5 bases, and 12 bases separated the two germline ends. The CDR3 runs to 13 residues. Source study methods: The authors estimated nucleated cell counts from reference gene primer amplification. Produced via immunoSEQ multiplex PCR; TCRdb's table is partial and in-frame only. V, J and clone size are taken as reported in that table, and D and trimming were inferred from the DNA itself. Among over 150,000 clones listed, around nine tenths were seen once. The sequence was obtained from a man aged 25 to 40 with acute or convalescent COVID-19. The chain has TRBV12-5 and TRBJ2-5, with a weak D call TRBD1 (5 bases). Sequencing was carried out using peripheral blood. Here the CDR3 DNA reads TGTGCTAGTGGTCAGGGTAGTCACGAGACCCAGTACTTC. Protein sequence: CASGQGSHETQYF.